This TCR beta chain comes out of a study of blood T cell repertoires in COVID-19. Whole-study context: COVID-19 samples, acute and convalescent, were from the United States, Italy and Spain. From T cells, B-cell-depleted T cells, or PBMCs came the material, which was cDNA or gDNA.

Original data processing: Cell counts per sample came from amplifying reference gene primers. Data came from immunoSEQ multiplex PCR; TCRdb stores just in-frame clones and leaves some out. The D gene and trimming were derived from the DNA, and the V and J assignments and clone size from that table. The table shows about 100,000 clones, with roughly 84% occurring only once. This clone has just one count. This CDR3 is 14 amino acids long. CDR1 is KGHSH, CDR2 LQKENI, per germline. V lost 3 bases and J lost 5, with 13 bases in between. The chain joins TRBV18 to TRBJ1-2; D uncertain. The clonotype comes from a human donor in a cohort sampled during active COVID-19. Material: peripheral blood. CDR3 nucleotides: TGTGCCAGCTCACCCCTGGGAGCGGAATATGGCTACACCTTC. It yields the protein CASSPLGAEYGYTF.